This TCR beta chain was profiled in a study of radiotherapy plus CTLA-4 blockade in lung cancer. Study-wide results and limits: Radiotherapy was combined with ipilimumab, and tumor-derived TCR clones then expanded in blood.

Regarding this clone: Its target is unknown.

Germline V gives CDR1 SGHRS, CDR2 YFSETQ. Trimming took 0 bases from V and 5 from J, leaving 11 bases between them. There are 14 residues in the CDR3. The repertoire was sequenced with immunoSEQ multiplex PCR; TCRdb's copy has only in-frame clones and lacks some. The sample includes about 66,000 clones, approximately 83% of them seen just once. This chain links TRBV5-1 with TRBJ2-5, with unresolved D. This clonotype was obtained from a human donor with non-small cell lung cancer who had a partial response to radiotherapy plus ipilimumab. The sample was peripheral blood, taken from a patient treated with radiotherapy plus ipilimumab. CDR3 sequence: CASSLGRLEETQYF. The CDR3 DNA reads TGCGCCAGCAGCTTGGGTCGACTGGAGGAGACCCAGTACTTC. The full variable domain, its missing parts supplied by reference TRBV5-1 and TRBJ2-5, is KAGVTQTPRYLIKTRGQQVTLSCSPISGHRSVSWYQQTPGQGLQFLFEYFSETQRNKGNFPGRFSGRQFSNSRSEMNVSTLELGDSALYLCASSLGRLEETQYFGPGTRLLVL.